These 9 T cell receptor beta chains were all obtained from the same sample, sequenced in a study of STAT3 mutations in large granular lymphocyte leukemia. Using immunoSEQ multiplex PCR, the repertoire was profiled, and TCRdb retains in-frame clones only, with some absent. The sample lists 10,000 to 15,000 clones, about nine tenths occurring once. General observations from the study: Every T-LGLL patient had at least one immunodominant TCRbeta clonotype.

No antigen is known for these receptors. The specimen was peripheral blood mononuclear cells. These receptors all come from a middle-aged man with T-cell large granular lymphocyte leukemia. Some clones in this sample may be carry-over from other donors' samples.

The V call is TRBV6-5, the J call TRBJ1-1; D gene uncertain. Germline V gene lookup returns CDR1 MNHEY and CDR2 SVGAGI. Deletions cut 3 bases from V and 4 bases from J, with 12 bases between. The CDR3 is 14 residues long. Here the CDR3 reads CASSYDGVATEAFF. CDR3 bases: TGTGCCAGCAGTTATGACGGGGTGGCCACTGAAGCTTTCTTT.

The chain joins TRBV7-6 to TRBJ1-5; D is possibly TRBD1 (5 bases). V lost 5 bases, J lost 1 base, and 15 bases lay in between. This CDR3 spans 16 amino acids. CDR1 is SGHVS and CDR2 is FNYEAQ in the germline V gene. In DNA form, the CDR3 reads TGTGCCAGCAGCGCTGGGGGACCGGGGAGCAATCAGCCCCAGCATTTT. It codes for CASSAGGPGSNQPQHF.

The chain employs TRBV6-6 and TRBJ2-7; 11 positions agree with TRBD1. Germline V gene lookup returns CDR1 MNHNY and CDR2 SVGAGI (reference sequence). CDR3 size: 14 residues. V lost 2 bases, J lost 3 bases, and 0 bases stayed unmatched. The CDR3 bases are TGTGCCAGCAGTTACGGGACAGGGGGCTACGAGCAGTACTTC. Translated, it gives CASSYGTGGYEQYF.

The gene calls are TRBV11-2 and TRBJ2-3; 11 bases map to TRBD1. Germline CDR1 and CDR2: SGHAT and FQNNGV. The V segment lost 5 bases and the J segment 2 bases; nucleotides outside the gene matches: 12. The CDR3 runs 18 residues. CDR3 coding DNA: TGTGCCAGCAGCCGGAACCCCGGGACAGGGGGAAACACAGATACGCAGTATTTT. Protein: CASSRNPGTGGNTDTQYF.

J is TRBJ2-3 and V is TRBV7-2, with TRBD2 matching over 8 bases. The germline CDR1 and CDR2 sequences are SGHTA and FQGNSA. The ends lost 4 bases at V and 4 bases at J; junction bases unmatched: 4. The length of the CDR3 is 14 residues. The CDR3 spells CASSSGLDADTQYF. CDR3 in DNA: TGTGCCAGCAGCTCGGGACTAGACGCAGATACGCAGTATTTT.

The genes are TRBV11-2 and TRBJ2-5; 15 nucleotides match TRBD2. Germline CDR1 and CDR2: SGHAT and FQNNGV. J was trimmed by 5 bases and V by 5 bases; bases with no gene match: 9. The CDR3 extends over 17 amino acids. The CDR3 loop reads CASSPGLAGGRGETQYF. The CDR3 coding sequence is TGTGCCAGCAGCCCGGGACTAGCGGGGGGCCGGGGGGAGACCCAGTACTTC.

The chain uses TRBV6-5 and TRBJ2-7; unclear D gene. The CDR3 has 13 amino acids. V was pared by 2 bases and J by 5 bases, with 10 bases between. Germline V gene sequence: CDR1 MNHEY, CDR2 SVGAGI. CDR3 amino acids: CASSYREYHEQYF. CDR3 in DNA: TGTGCCAGCAGTTACAGGGAATACCACGAGCAGTACTTC.

This chain uses TRBV25-1 with TRBJ2-3; D possibly corresponds to TRBD2 (6 bases). Trimming stripped 6 bases from V and 4 bases from J, with 14 bases between. The CDR3 length is 14 residues. From germline, CDR1 is MGHDK and CDR2 SYGVNS. As DNA, the CDR3 is TGTGCCAGCAGGACCGGGAGTAAGGCAGATACGCAGTATTTT. It encodes CASRTGSKADTQYF.

The chain joins TRBV6-5 to TRBJ2-7, with 9 nucleotides matching TRBD1. V gave up 0 bases and J gave up 3 bases; unmatched junction bases: 3. The CDR3 contains 15 residues. CDR1 MNHEY and CDR2 SVGAGI come from the germline V gene. CDR3 DNA: TGTGCCAGCAGTTACTCCCGACAGGGGGACTACGAGCAGTACTTC. Translated, it gives CASSYSRQGDYEQYF.